This TCR beta chain originates from a study of T cell repertoires in cytomegalovirus infection. In the case of this clonotype: Its cognate antigen is unknown.

TCRdb itself ran the reads through MiXCR, one entry per CDR3 protein. The table has about 570,000 distinct CDR3 sequences, approximately 40% seen once; the top ten hold around 50%. Study-level results: There were HLA-C-restricted CMV-specific TCR beta clonotypes dominating the ex vivo response.

The J segment lost 7 bases and the V segment lost 3 bases, leaving 6 bases of the junction unmatched. CDR1 is KGHSH and CDR2 is LQKENI in the germline V gene. There are 15 residues in the CDR3. The receptor comes from a human donor in good health (CMV status not recorded). Some clones in this sample may be carry-over from other donors' samples. The source was cultured PBMCs, collected from culture after CMV antigen stimulation. V usage is TRBV18 and J usage is TRBJ1-4, with 9 nucleotides matching TRBD1. This CDR3 reads CASSPPGTGREKLFF. Here the CDR3 DNA reads TGTGCCAGCTCACCTCCCGGGACAGGGCGTGAAAAACTGTTTTTT.